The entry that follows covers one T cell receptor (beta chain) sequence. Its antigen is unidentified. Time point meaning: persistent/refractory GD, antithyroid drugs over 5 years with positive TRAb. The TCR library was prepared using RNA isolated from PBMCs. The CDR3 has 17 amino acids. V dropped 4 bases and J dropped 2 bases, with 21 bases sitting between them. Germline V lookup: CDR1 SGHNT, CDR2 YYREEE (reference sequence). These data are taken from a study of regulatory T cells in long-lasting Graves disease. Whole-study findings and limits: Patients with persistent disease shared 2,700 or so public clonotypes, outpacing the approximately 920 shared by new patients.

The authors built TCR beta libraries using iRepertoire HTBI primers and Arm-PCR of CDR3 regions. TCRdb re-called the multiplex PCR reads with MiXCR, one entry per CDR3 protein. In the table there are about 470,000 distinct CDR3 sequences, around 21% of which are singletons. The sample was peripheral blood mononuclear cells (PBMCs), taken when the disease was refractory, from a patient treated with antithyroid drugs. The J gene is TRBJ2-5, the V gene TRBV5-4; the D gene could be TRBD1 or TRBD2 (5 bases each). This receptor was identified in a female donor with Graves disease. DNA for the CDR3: TGTGCCAGCAGCCCTAATAGGGCCAATTGGGGGCAAGAGACCCAGTACTTC. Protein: CASSPNRANWGQETQYF.